This TCR beta chain was found in a study of T cell repertoires in cytomegalovirus infection. At the level of the study: The public TCR beta signatures pointed to both CMV infection and matching HLA type.

The CDR3 spans 16 residues. Per germline, CDR1 KGHSH and CDR2 LQKENI. J was trimmed by 5 bases and V by 5 bases; bases with no gene match: 10. This clonotype occurred many times. The target antigen is unknown. From the reads, TCRdb called clonotypes with MiXCR, one entry per CDR3 protein. The sample records some 130,000 distinct CDR3 sequences, 8.8% being singletons. Broader study findings: The response measured ex vivo was dominated by TCR beta clonotypes (HLA-C-restricted and CMV-specific). Cumulative frequency (of public TCR beta family members) identified carriers of CMV plus the relevant HLA.

The rearrangement links TRBV18 to TRBJ2-1; 9 nucleotides line up with TRBD2. The sample consisted of PBMCs. This TCR came from a human donor in good health (CMV status not recorded). Some clones in this sample may be carry-over from other donors' samples. Here the CDR3 reads CASSKFSGGTNNEQFF. CDR3 bases: TGTGCCAGCTCAAAATTTAGCGGGGGCACAAACAATGAGCAGTTCTTC.